Following are 22 T cell receptor beta chains from one sample sequenced in a study of PD-L1 blockade in urothelial cancer. Time point noted: pretreatment peripheral blood. Clones were read by immunoSEQ multiplex PCR, and TCRdb kept only the in-frame ones, dropping some. The repertoire consists of around 71,000 clones, with approximately 80% occurring once and the leading ten covering 6.5% to 8%. The source was PBMCs, collected around atezolizumab (anti-PD-L1) treatment. The receptors originated from a man aged 35 to 55 with urothelial cancer.

This clone was detected only a few times. The CDR3 reads CASSTRLAANTGELFF. In DNA form, the CDR3 reads TGTGCCAGCAGTACCAGACTAGCGGCAAACACCGGGGAGCTGTTTTTT. This chain connects TRBV28 to TRBJ2-2, with 9 bases identical to TRBD2. CDR1 and CDR2 from the germline V gene are MDHEN and SYDVKM. V trimming: 5 bases; J trimming: 2 bases; junction bases outside the gene matches: 6. The CDR3 is 16 residues long.

The J gene is TRBJ2-1, the V gene TRBV29-1; 9 nucleotides match TRBD2. With V trimmed by 5 bases and J by 6 bases, 11 bases remained unmatched. The CDR3 runs to 15 residues. Looked up from germline, CDR1 is SQVTM and CDR2 is ANQGSEA. As DNA, the CDR3 is TGCAGCGTTATTAGCGGGAGTAGCTTAGCCAATGAGCAGTTCTTC. Amino acids: CSVISGSSLANEQFF.

This chain joins TRBV29-1 and TRBJ1-1; tentatively, D is TRBD1 (6 bases). CDR3 length equals 13 residues. Trimming cost V 6 bases and J 1 base, with 12 bases left between them. Looked up from germline, CDR1 is SQVTM and CDR2 is ANQGSEA. The DNA of the CDR3 is TGCAGCGTCCGCGGACAGTCGAACACTGAAGCTTTCTTT. It translates to CSVRGQSNTEAFF.

This chain joins TRBV6-6 and TRBJ2-3; TRBD2 aligns across 8 bases. Germline V gene sequence: CDR1 MNHNY, CDR2 SVGAGI (reference sequence). The CDR3 runs 14 residues. V lost 3 bases to trimming and J lost 9 bases; unmatched junction nucleotides: 8. The CDR3 loop reads CASSYQRERGTQYF. The CDR3 nucleotides read TGTGCCAGCAGTTATCAGCGGGAGAGAGGGACGCAGTATTTT.

The chain is built from TRBV2 and TRBJ2-2; 9 nucleotides match TRBD2. The V gene's germline CDR1 is SNHLY and CDR2 FYNNEI. There are 14 residues in the CDR3. Germline trimming cut 7 bases from V and 5 bases from J; bases unmatched to any gene: 5. Here the CDR3 reads CASTKREETGELFF. In DNA form, the CDR3 reads TGTGCCAGCACCAAGCGGGAGGAGACCGGGGAGCTGTTTTTT.

The V gene is TRBV6-5, the J gene TRBJ1-2; D remains ambiguous. Germline assignment: CDR1 MNHEY and CDR2 SVGAGI. The CDR3 is 14 amino acids. Trimming shortened V by 6 bases and J by 6 bases, and 17 bases separated the two germline ends. CDR3 DNA: TGTGCCAGCAGCTGGTCCCGAGTAGCAGATGGCTACACCTTC. Translating gives CASSWSRVADGYTF.

This chain uses TRBV11-2 with TRBJ1-1, with D possibly matching TRBD1 (6 bases). The germline V gene has CDR1 SGHAT and CDR2 FQNNGV. This CDR3 is built from 18 residues. The V end was cut by 1 base, the J end by 0 bases, with 18 bases between. DNA for the CDR3: TGTGCCAGCAGCTTAGCCCTCCACAGGGCGCCCATGAACACTGAAGCTTTCTTT. Translated, it gives CASSLALHRAPMNTEAFF.

The rearrangement joins TRBV14 to TRBJ1-4; D unresolved. Looked up from germline, CDR1 is SGHDN and CDR2 is FVKESK. The CDR3 sequence is 13 residues long. Deletions cut 1 base from V and 8 bases from J, with 8 bases between. CDR3 nucleotide sequence: TGTGCCAGCAGCCAAGTGAACAGCGAAAAACTGTTTTTT. Its protein is CASSQVNSEKLFF.

Details on this clone: Because the CDR3 is missing its conserved closing phenylalanine or tryptophan, this is likely a read error. Because the CDR3's place on the DNA is in doubt, the DNA is left out and the CDR3 is given as listed by TCRdb. The J gene is TRBJ1-1, the V gene TRBV29-1; the DNA was not used to check the table's D call, TRBD1. The germline V gene encodes CDR1 SQVTM and CDR2 ANQGSEA. 12 amino acids form the CDR3, both terminal residues included. This CDR3 reads CSVDPEGTGGPI.

The chain has TRBV18 and TRBJ2-7; 10 nucleotides agree with TRBD1. After removal of 4 bases from V and 4 bases from J, the junction contained 7 bases not matched to a gene. The CDR3 is made up of 15 amino acids. CDR1 and CDR2 from the germline V gene are KGHSH and LQKENI. This chain's CDR3 is CASSLRTGGSYEQYF. The DNA of the CDR3 is TGTGCCAGCTCACTGCGGACAGGGGGATCGTACGAGCAGTACTTC.

The rearrangement links TRBV18 to TRBJ2-1; TRBD2 agrees at 10 bases. The V gene's germline CDR1 is KGHSH and CDR2 LQKENI. The CDR3 runs 15 residues. Losses at the gene ends were 4 bases for V and 3 bases for J; bases not matched to a gene: 3. Here the CDR3 DNA reads TGTGCCAGCTCACAATTAGCGGGAGGCTACAATGAGCAGTTCTTC. It specifies CASSQLAGGYNEQFF.

The V call is TRBV28, the J call TRBJ2-1, with TRBD2 matching 7 bases. V lost 5 bases, J lost 9 bases, and 7 bases stayed unmatched. The CDR3 is made up of 13 amino acids. The germline gives CDR1 MDHEN, CDR2 SYDVKM. The CDR3 sequence is CASSRLALGEQFF. In DNA form, the CDR3 reads TGTGCCAGCAGTAGACTAGCTCTTGGTGAGCAGTTCTTC.

The DNA of the CDR3 is TGTGCCAGCAGCCCCCGAGGCGGGGGGAACAATGAGCAGTTCTTC. It translates to CASSPRGGGNNEQFF. This sequence joins TRBV7-3 and TRBJ2-1, with 8 bases aligning to TRBD2. Trimming removed 5 bases from V and 5 bases from J; junction bases left unmatched: 8. Germline V gene lookup returns CDR1 SGHTA and CDR2 FQGTGA. The CDR3 covers 15 residues. Based on the CDR3 plus reference TRBV7-3 and TRBJ2-1, the full variable domain is GAGVSQTPSNKVTEKGKYVELRCDPISGHTALYWYRQSLGQGPEFLIYFQGTGAADDSGLPNDRFFAVRPEGSVSTLKIQRTERGDSAVYLCASSPRGGGNNEQFFGPGTRLTVL.

The chain has TRBV7-8 and TRBJ1-5; no definite D call. Germline V lookup: CDR1 SGHVS, CDR2 FQNEAQ. This CDR3 has 12 amino acids. The germline V and J ends were trimmed by 3 bases and 7 bases, with 7 bases remaining between them. The CDR3 region is CASSLEGQPQHF. The DNA of the CDR3 is TGTGCCAGCAGCTTGGAGGGCCAGCCCCAGCATTTT.

V and J are TRBV4-2 and TRBJ2-7, with 12 bases matching TRBD2. The V gene's germline CDR1 is LGHNA and CDR2 YNFKEQ. The CDR3 contains 20 residues. Trimming removed 4 bases from V and 3 bases from J; junction bases left unmatched: 19. Written as DNA, the CDR3 is TGTGCCAGCAGCCTTAAAGACAGGTCTAGCGGGAGGGCCATTATCTACGAGCAGTACTTC. Amino acid sequence: CASSLKDRSSGRAIIYEQYF.

V is TRBV27 and J is TRBJ1-5; TRBD1 agrees at 7 bases. The length of the CDR3 is 14 residues. In germline, CDR1 is MNHEY, CDR2 SMNVEV (reference sequence). J lost 7 bases, V lost 6 bases, and 9 bases had no gene match. The CDR3, as DNA: TGTGCCAGCAGAGCTAGACAGGGAGGACAGCCCCAGCATTTT. Its translation is CASRARQGGQPQHF.

The chain employs TRBV6-5 and TRBJ2-7, with a tentative D call TRBD2 (5 bases). Germline V gene sequence: CDR1 MNHEY, CDR2 SVGAGI. CDR3 length: 12 residues. Trimming removed 5 bases at V and 6 bases at J, with 11 bases between. The CDR3 is CASSPRRGEQYF. CDR3 bases: TGTGCCAGCAGTCCTAGACGGGGCGAGCAGTACTTC.

The genes are TRBV5-1 and TRBJ2-3; a weak D match, TRBD2 (6 bases). The CDR3 totals 12 residues. Germline values: CDR1 SGHRS, CDR2 YFSETQ. The V and J ends lost 3 bases and 9 bases respectively, with 11 bases between them. The CDR3 is CASSSEGRTQYF. CDR3 nucleotide sequence: TGCGCCAGCAGCTCGGAGGGGAGGACGCAGTATTTT. The variable domain in full, completed from reference TRBV5-1 and TRBJ2-3, reads KAGVTQTPRYLIKTRGQQVTLSCSPISGHRSVSWYQQTPGQGLQFLFEYFSETQRNKGNFPGRFSGRQFSNSRSEMNVSTLELGDSALYLCASSSEGRTQYFGPGTRLTVL.

This clone was seen a handful of times. The rearrangement joins TRBV15 to TRBJ1-2, with D perhaps matching TRBD1 (5 bases). Germline CDR1 LNHNV, CDR2 YYDKDF (reference sequence). V dropped 4 bases and J dropped 5 bases, with 20 bases sitting between them. CDR3 length: 16 residues. The CDR3 nucleotides read TGTGCCACCAGCACCACCATGGGGAGGGGAGTATATGGCTACACCTTC. As protein: CATSTTMGRGVYGYTF. The full variable domain, its missing parts supplied by reference TRBV15 and TRBJ1-2, is DAMVIQNPRYQVTQFGKPVTLSCSQTLNHNVMYWYQQKSSQAPKLLFHYYDKDFNNEADTPDNFQSRRPNTSFCFLDIRSPGLGDTAMYLCATSTTMGRGVYGYTFGSGTRLTVV.

The chain is built from TRBV19 and TRBJ2-3; 14 nucleotides line up with TRBD2. The CDR3 covers 15 residues. Losses at the gene ends were 9 bases for V and 1 base for J; bases not matched to a gene: 3. Per the germline V gene, CDR1 is LNHDA and CDR2 is SQIVND (reference sequence). The CDR3 DNA sequence: TGTGCCAGCCGACTAGCGGGAGGGGGCACAGATACGCAGTATTTT. It encodes CASRLAGGGTDTQYF.

The chain has TRBV7-9 and TRBJ2-7; 9 bases line up with TRBD1. The CDR3 is 14 amino acids. The germline gives CDR1 SEHNR, CDR2 FQNEAQ (reference sequence). V shed 5 bases and J 5 bases; nucleotides not matched to a gene: 7. The CDR3 bases are TGTGCCAGCAGCAAGGGGACAGGGCGGGACGAGCAGTACTTC. It encodes CASSKGTGRDEQYF.

The chain combines TRBV27 with TRBJ2-1, with 7 positions matching TRBD2. CDR1 is MNHEY, CDR2 SMNVEV, per germline (reference sequence). This CDR3 is built from 14 residues. J lost 7 bases, V lost 2 bases, and 5 bases had no gene match. This CDR3 reads CASSLAGAKNEQFF. CDR3 bases: TGTGCCAGCAGTTTAGCGGGAGCTAAGAATGAGCAGTTCTTC.